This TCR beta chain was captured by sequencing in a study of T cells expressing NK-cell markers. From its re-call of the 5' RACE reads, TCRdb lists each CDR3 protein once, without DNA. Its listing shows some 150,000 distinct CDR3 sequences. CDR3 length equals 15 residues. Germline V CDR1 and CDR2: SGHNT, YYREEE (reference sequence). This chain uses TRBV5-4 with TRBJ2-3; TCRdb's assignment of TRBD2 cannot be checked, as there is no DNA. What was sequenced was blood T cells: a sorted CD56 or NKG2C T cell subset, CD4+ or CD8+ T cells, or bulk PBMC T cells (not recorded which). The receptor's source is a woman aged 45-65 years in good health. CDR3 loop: CASSSSSGSPDTQYF.